A selection of T cell receptor beta chains follows, all from one sample in a study of Ad26.COV2.S vaccination and SARS-CoV-2 variants. Using immunoSEQ multiplex PCR, the repertoire was profiled, and TCRdb retains in-frame clones only, with some absent. The sample consists of 300,000 to 400,000 clones, roughly 81% of them appearing once. The sequenced sample was peripheral blood, obtained in a trial of Ad26.COV2.S vaccine versus placebo. The receptors stem from a person aged 18-65 years who received the Ad26.COV2.S COVID-19 vaccine or a placebo. Both conserved end residues are part of each CDR3. A D gene is named only where the DNA matches it firmly. Clone size is stated in some rows and not others, as once, few, many or a class when expanded.

V gene	D gene	J gene	clone size	CDR3 protein	CDR3 DNA
TRBV21-1	.	TRBJ1-6	.	CASNPFGDRGSPLHF	TGTGCCAGCAACCCCTTCGGGGACAGGGGTTCACCCCTCCACTTT
TRBV30	.	TRBJ1-1	.	CAWMRGGMSTEAFF	TGTGCCTGGATGAGGGGGGGAATGTCCACTGAAGCTTTCTTT
TRBV24-1	.	TRBJ2-1	.	CATSDLQRAGAHNEQFF	TGTGCCACCAGTGATTTGCAACGGGCAGGGGCACACAATGAGCAGTTCTTC
TRBV29-1	.	TRBJ2-2	few	CSVDSHSRGGPNTGELFF	TGCAGCGTTGATTCCCACTCAAGGGGGGGCCCGAACACCGGGGAGCTGTTTTTT
TRBV5-6	.	TRBJ2-3	once	CASSLGAARARGQYF	TGTGCCAGCAGCTTAGGGGCCGCGAGGGCCCGGGGGCAGTATTTT
TRBV6-2/TRBV6-3	TRBD2	TRBJ2-1	.	CASSLRPGTSGSHEQFF	TGTGCCAGCAGCCTCAGACCCGGGACTAGCGGGAGTCATGAGCAGTTCTTC
TRBV5-6	.	TRBJ1-2	.	CASSLVGSSGGYTF	TGTGCCAGCAGCTTGGTCGGCAGTTCGGGGGGCTACACCTTC
TRBV28	.	TRBJ1-1	.	CASSLVTENTEAFF	TGTGCCAGCAGTTTGGTGACAGAGAACACTGAAGCTTTCTTT
TRBV27	.	TRBJ1-2	once	CASSLGGGYGYTF	TGTGCCAGCAGTTTAGGGGGGGGCTATGGCTACACCTTC
TRBV20-1	.	TRBJ1-1	.	CSASWSQGGNTEAFF	TGCAGTGCTAGTTGGTCGCAGGGAGGGAACACTGAAGCTTTCTTT
TRBV11-2	.	TRBJ1-6	.	CASIDSLGSPLHF	TGTGCCAGCATCGATAGCCTGGGTTCACCCCTCCACTTT
TRBV10-1	TRBD1	TRBJ2-4	.	CASSETGVKNIQYF	TGCGCCAGCAGTGAGACAGGGGTAAAAAACATTCAGTACTTC
TRBV2	.	TRBJ2-1	once	CASSGWGYNEQFF	TGTGCCAGCAGTGGATGGGGATACAATGAGCAGTTCTTC
TRBV7-2	TRBD1	TRBJ1-6	.	CASSQVTGGAYNSPLHF	TGTGCCAGCAGCCAAGTGACAGGGGGCGCCTATAATTCACCCCTCCACTTT
TRBV11-3	.	TRBJ2-1	.	CASSRRNNEQFF	TGTGCCAGCAGCCGAAGGAATAATGAGCAGTTCTTC
TRBV6-5	.	TRBJ1-1	.	CASSYSPSNAEAFF	TGTGCCAGCAGTTACTCTCCGTCGAACGCTGAAGCTTTCTTT
TRBV7-7	TRBD1	TRBJ2-7	once	CASSPFPGQGAHEQYF	TGTGCTAGCAGCCCCTTTCCGGGACAGGGGGCGCATGAGCAGTACTTC
TRBV18	.	TRBJ1-2	.	CASSRIPLQGTEYGYTF	TGTGCCAGCTCCCGTATACCATTACAGGGTACAGAGTATGGCTACACCTTC
TRBV24-1	TRBD1	TRBJ2-7	.	CATSDSGTGYEQYF	TGTGCCACCAGTGATTCCGGGACAGGATACGAGCAGTACTTC
TRBV5-1	.	TRBJ1-1	.	CASSLPQRYGKNTEAFF	TGCGCCAGCAGCTTGCCACAACGGTACGGGAAGAACACTGAAGCTTTCTTT
TRBV6-5	TRBD2	TRBJ2-5	.	CASRLAGGYGETQYF	TGTGCCAGCAGGCTAGCGGGGGGTTATGGAGAGACCCAGTACTTC
TRBV28	TRBD1	TRBJ1-2	.	CASSLLGQPDYGYTF	TGTGCCAGCAGTTTATTGGGACAGCCCGACTATGGCTACACCTTC
TRBV18	.	TRBJ1-2	.	CASSPSQGRLVYGYTF	TGTGCCAGCTCACCGTCACAGGGTAGGCTCGTCTATGGCTACACCTTC
TRBV10-3	TRBD1	TRBJ1-1	few	CAINTGGTEAFF	TGTGCCATCAACACAGGGGGCACTGAAGCTTTCTTT
TRBV24-1	.	TRBJ2-2	.	CATSDYAGTYQNTGELFF	TGTGCCACCAGTGATTACGCGGGGACCTACCAGAACACCGGGGAGCTGTTTTTT
TRBV5-1	.	TRBJ2-2	.	CASSPLKTNTGELFF	TGCGCCAGCAGCCCCCTTAAAACTAACACCGGGGAGCTGTTTTTT
TRBV7-9	.	TRBJ2-2	.	CASSLLGTKNTGELFF	TGTGCCAGCAGCTTACTAGGGACCAAGAACACCGGGGAGCTGTTTTTT
TRBV3-1/TRBV3-2	.	TRBJ1-2	.	CASSHGQSYGYTF	TGTGCCAGCAGCCATGGACAGTCTTATGGCTACACCTTC
TRBV19	.	TRBJ1-4	.	CASSFRDIPYEKLFF	TGTGCCAGTAGTTTCCGGGACATCCCTTATGAAAAACTGTTTTTT
TRBV10-3	.	TRBJ2-7	.	CAISQDYEQYF	TGTGCCATCAGTCAGGACTACGAGCAGTACTTC
TRBV18	.	TRBJ2-1	.	CASSPPGDTYPKAQFF	TGTGCCAGCTCACCACCAGGAGACACTTACCCGAAGGCGCAGTTCTTC
TRBV9	.	TRBJ1-6	.	CASTVRDSPLHF	TGTGCCAGCACCGTCCGGGATTCACCCCTCCACTTT
TRBV9	TRBD1	TRBJ2-2	once	CASSVAETGSTGELFF	TGTGCCAGCAGCGTAGCGGAGACAGGGTCCACCGGGGAGCTGTTTTTT
TRBV6-5	TRBD1	TRBJ1-6	.	CASSSPLDRGDSPLHF	TGTGCCAGCAGTTCACCTCTTGACAGGGGAGATTCACCCCTCCACTTT
TRBV6-2/TRBV6-3	TRBD1	TRBJ1-1	.	CASSYSTGQGATEAFF	TGTGCCAGCAGTTACTCCACGGGACAGGGGGCCACTGAAGCTTTCTTT
TRBV27	TRBD1	TRBJ1-5	.	CASRWTGGSNQPQHF	TGTGCCAGCAGGTGGACAGGGGGATCCAATCAGCCCCAGCATTTT
TRBV5-1	TRBD2	TRBJ2-1	.	CASSLVSSGGNEQFF	TGCGCCAGCAGCTTGGTTTCTAGCGGGGGGAATGAGCAGTTCTTC
TRBV5-8	.	TRBJ1-5	.	CASSPLRRGDQPQHF	TGTGCCAGCAGCCCCCTGCGCAGGGGTGATCAGCCCCAGCATTTT
TRBV19	.	TRBJ1-2	.	CASSRVLYGYTF	TGTGCCAGTAGTAGAGTCCTCTATGGCTACACCTTC
TRBV5-1	.	TRBJ1-1	.	CASSPAGDNPFF	TGCGCCAGCAGCCCGGCGGGAGACAATCCTTTCTTT
TRBV24-1	TRBD1	TRBJ2-1	.	CATSDRDSVNPDEQFF	TGTGCCACCAGTGACCGGGACAGTGTAAATCCCGATGAGCAGTTCTTC
TRBV18	TRBD1	TRBJ1-1	.	CASSEQGQVNTEAFF	TGTGCCAGCTCAGAGCAAGGACAGGTGAACACTGAAGCTTTCTTT
TRBV4-1	TRBD2	TRBJ2-7	few	CASSQEWTSGYEQYF	TGCGCCAGCAGCCAAGAATGGACTAGCGGTTACGAGCAGTACTTC
TRBV30	TRBD1	TRBJ1-6	few	CAWSLGAGGNSPLHF	TGTGCCTGGTCCCTAGGTGCAGGGGGCAATTCACCCCTCCACTTT
TRBV2	.	TRBJ2-5	.	CASSEEGRVTPTQYF	TGTGCCAGCAGTGAGGAGGGTCGGGTAACTCCGACCCAGTACTTC
TRBV5-4	.	TRBJ1-2	.	CASSFMASYGYTF	TGTGCCAGCAGCTTCATGGCCAGCTATGGCTACACCTTC
TRBV6-5	.	TRBJ2-3	.	CASSPPALPDTQYF	TGTGCCAGCAGCCCCCCGGCCCTCCCAGATACGCAGTATTTT
TRBV18	TRBD1	TRBJ1-5	.	CASSMILVQGENQPQHF	TGTGCCAGCTCAATGATATTGGTACAGGGGGAAAATCAGCCCCAGCATTTT
TRBV5-1	TRBD2	TRBJ2-2	many	CASSSGLAANTGELFF	TGCGCCAGCAGCTCGGGACTAGCGGCGAACACCGGGGAGCTGTTTTTT
TRBV5-6	.	TRBJ1-2	.	CASSLIGYGYTF	TGTGCCAGCAGCTTGATCGGGTATGGCTACACCTTC
TRBV5-3	TRBD1	TRBJ2-5	.	CARSGDRGQETQYF	TGTGCCAGAAGCGGGGACAGGGGTCAAGAGACCCAGTACTTC
TRBV30	.	TRBJ2-7	.	CAWSALDRRPSYEQYF	TGTGCCTGGAGTGCCCTTGACAGGAGGCCCTCCTACGAGCAGTACTTC
TRBV15	TRBD1	TRBJ1-2	.	CATSRSRQGAGGYTF	TGTGCCACCAGCAGATCGCGGCAGGGGGCAGGTGGCTACACCTTC